Below are 29 T cell receptor beta chains sequenced from a single sample in a study of blood T cells in healthy people across ages. The second PCR ran about 6 to 11 cycles with a sample-barcoded 5' primer and J-beta primers. One entry per CDR3 protein results from TCRdb running MiXCR on the 5' RACE reads. The sample has 550,000 to 800,000 distinct CDR3 sequences; roughly 32% are singletons. Sequencing was performed on blood. The receptors come from an elderly woman in good health.

This clonotype was observed at least ten times. The chain uses TRBV6-5 and TRBJ2-5, with D unclear. CDR1 and CDR2 (germline): MNHEY, SVGAGI. Trimming left V 8 bases short and J 9 bases short, with 19 bases between. The CDR3 runs to 13 residues. The CDR3 DNA reads as TGTGCCAGCGGTTTCAGTAGTGGGAAGGCCCAGTACTTC. It yields the protein CASGFSSGKAQYF.

The chain has TRBV7-2 and TRBJ2-3, with 10 bases lining up with TRBD2. Germline V CDR1 and CDR2: SGHTA, FQGNSA. CDR3 length: 12 residues. The V segment lost 7 bases and the J segment 14 bases; nucleotides outside the gene matches: 9. DNA for the CDR3: TGTGCCAGCATACTAGCGGGGACCCGACCGTATTTT. The encoded protein is CASILAGTRPYF.

This sequence joins TRBV25-1 and TRBJ2-5; TRBD1 or TRBD2 may be the D gene (6 bases each). The V gene's germline CDR1 is MGHDK and CDR2 SYGVNS. The CDR3 loop spans 12 amino acids. The V and J ends lost 10 bases and 6 bases respectively, with 15 bases between them. The CDR3 sequence is CATGGPGKTQYF. CDR3 in DNA: TGTGCCACCGGGGGCCCGGGGAAGACCCAGTACTTC. Complete variable domain (other parts from reference TRBV25-1 and TRBJ2-5): EADIYQTPRYLVIGTGKKITLECSQTMGHDKMYWYQQDPGMELHLIHYSYGVNSTEKGDLSSESTVSRIRTEHFPLTLESARPSHTSQYLCATGGPGKTQYFGPGTRLLVL.

Concerning this clonotype: A read error may produce the germline difference seen at one junction end. CDR3 nucleotides: TGTGCCTGCAGTGAGGACAGGAATGGCTACACCTTC. Its translation: CACSEDRNGYTF. The gene calls are TRBV2 and TRBJ1-2; 7 bases match TRBD1. The germline V gene has CDR1 SNHLY and CDR2 FYNNEI. This CDR3 spans 12 amino acids. Variable domain in full (rest from reference TRBV2 and TRBJ1-2): EPEVTQTPSHQVTQMGQEVILRCVPISNHLYFYWYRQILGQKVEFLVSFYNNEISEKSEIFDDQFSVERPDGSNFTLKIRSTKLEDSAMYFCACSEDRNGYTFGSGTRLTVV.

V is TRBV7-2 and J is TRBJ2-1; D remains unclear. CDR3 length: 15 residues. Germline CDR1 reads SGHTA; CDR2 reads FQGNSA. Deletions cut 5 bases from V and 7 bases from J, with 18 bases between. CDR3 residues: CASSALVGNLNEQFF. In DNA form, the CDR3 reads TGTGCCAGCAGCGCCCTGGTGGGGAATTTAAATGAGCAGTTCTTC. Together with reference TRBV7-2 and TRBJ2-1, the CDR3 gives the full variable domain: GAGVSQSPSNKVTEKGKDVELRCDPISGHTALYWYRQSLGQGLEFLIYFQGNSAPDKSGLPSDRFSAERTGGSVSTLTIQRTQQEDSAVYLCASSALVGNLNEQFFGPGTRLTVL.

This clonotype was found many times. The chain links TRBV19 to TRBJ2-7, with TRBD1 matching over 7 bases. The CDR3 extends over 14 amino acids. The V gene end was trimmed by 5 bases and the J gene end by 4 bases; junction bases not matched to a gene: 8. CDR1 is LNHDA and CDR2 is SQIVND in the germline V gene (reference sequence). The CDR3 sequence: CASSSRGTEYEQYF. CDR3 bases: TGTGCCAGTAGTTCCAGGGGGACAGAATACGAGCAGTACTTC.

Within the sample, this clonotype is medium-sized. The chain couples TRBV27 to TRBJ2-3; D may be TRBD2 (6 bases). The CDR3 is made up of 12 amino acids. CDR1 and CDR2 (germline): MNHEY, SMNVEV (reference sequence). Between the trimmed V and J ends, which lost 3 bases and 9 bases, there was a span of 10 bases. CDR3 sequence reads: CASSFLGGTQYF. CDR3 nucleotide sequence: TGTGCCAGCAGTTTCCTGGGGGGAACGCAGTATTTT.

This clonotype has only a few counts. The genes are TRBV3-1 and TRBJ2-3; 7 bases line up with TRBD1. There are 16 residues in the CDR3. The germline CDR1 and CDR2 sequences are LGHDT and YNNKEL (reference sequence). V shed 4 bases and J 0 bases; nucleotides not matched to a gene: 7. The CDR3 protein is CASSLRTGVSTDTQYF. The CDR3 DNA sequence: TGTGCCAGCAGCCTAAGAACAGGGGTAAGCACAGATACGCAGTATTTT.

This clonotype was counted many times. The chain is built from TRBV25-1 and TRBJ2-6, with D unresolved. The length of the CDR3 is 14 residues. Trimming removed 2 bases at V and 0 bases at J, with 2 bases between. Germline V gene sequence: CDR1 MGHDK, CDR2 SYGVNS. In nucleotides, the CDR3 is TGTGCCAGCAGTGAACACTCTGGGGCCAACGTCCTGACTTTC. As protein: CASSEHSGANVLTF.

The V call is TRBV20-1, the J call TRBJ2-7, with 8 positions matching TRBD2. Germline lookup yields CDR1 DFQATT and CDR2 SNEGSKA (reference sequence). Trimming took 3 bases from V and 0 from J; bases not matched to a gene: 7. This CDR3 contains 15 residues. Here the CDR3 reads CSASPSSGFSYEQYF. In nucleotides, the CDR3 is TGCAGTGCTAGTCCCTCTAGCGGGTTCTCCTACGAGCAGTACTTC.

This clonotype has a count of ten or more. The chain links TRBV27 to TRBJ2-7, with D possibly matching TRBD1 (5 bases). Germline values: CDR1 MNHEY, CDR2 SMNVEV (reference sequence). Trimming left V 5 bases short and J 1 base short, with 18 bases between. The CDR3 is made up of 16 amino acids. CDR3 nucleotides: TGTGCCAGCAGTCCCCTGATACAGGTTCGATCCTACGAGCAGTACTTC. Encoded protein: CASSPLIQVRSYEQYF.

The chain combines TRBV6-2 or TRBV6-3 with TRBJ1-1; D might be TRBD1 (5 bases). The CDR3 totals 17 residues. Germline CDR1 is MNHEY and CDR2 is SVGEGT. Trimming removed 6 bases at V and 4 bases at J, with 24 bases between. CDR3 sequence reads: CASRDGQGFAEGTEAFF. CDR3 in DNA: TGTGCCAGCAGGGACGGCCAGGGTTTCGCCGAGGGCACTGAAGCTTTCTTT.

In this sample, this clonotype turned up many times. The gene calls are TRBV6-6 and TRBJ2-1, with TRBD2 identical over 12 bases. CDR3 length: 18 residues. The germline CDR1 and CDR2 sequences are MNHNY and SVGAGI (reference sequence). J gave up 1 base and V 2 bases, and 6 bases lay outside the gene matches. The chain's CDR3 is CASSYRRLAGASYNEQFF. In DNA form, the CDR3 reads TGTGCCAGCAGTTACCGGAGACTAGCGGGGGCTTCCTACAATGAGCAGTTCTTC.

In its sample, this clonotype was seen many times. At one of its ends the junction is not consistent with the germline gene, which may arise from a read error. V gene TRBV7-7 combines with J gene TRBJ2-3; 9 positions agree with TRBD1. CDR1 and CDR2 from the germline V gene are SSHAT and FNYEAQ (reference sequence). The CDR3 loop spans 15 amino acids. The CDR3 nucleotides are TGTGCTAGCAGCTTAACCGACAGGGGGACAGATACGCAGTATTTT. Translation gives CASSLTDRGTDTQYF.

This chain connects TRBV9 to TRBJ1-1; TRBD1 matches at 12 bases. V trimming: 4 bases; J trimming: 1 base; junction bases outside the gene matches: 5. From germline, CDR1 is SGDLS and CDR2 YYNGEE. There are 16 residues in the CDR3. CDR3 region: CASSPTGQGANTEAFF. The DNA of the CDR3 is TGTGCCAGCAGCCCCACGGGACAGGGGGCGAACACTGAAGCTTTCTTT.

The chain recombines TRBV7-9 with TRBJ1-1, with D unclear. The CDR3 is 14 amino acids. Deletions cut 6 bases from V and 2 bases from J, with 13 bases between. The germline CDR1 and CDR2 sequences are SEHNR and FQNEAQ (reference sequence). The CDR3 reads CASSISSPNTEAFF. The CDR3 nucleotides are TGTGCCAGCAGTATCTCTAGTCCAAACACTGAAGCTTTCTTT.

This clonotype was detected a few times. The V call is TRBV5-1, the J call TRBJ1-5, with 8 bases fitting TRBD1. The CDR3 has 15 residues. The V segment lost 5 bases and the J segment 3 bases; nucleotides outside the gene matches: 7. Germline lookup yields CDR1 SGHRS and CDR2 YFSETQ. The CDR3 nucleotides are TGCGCCAGCAGTTCCGGGACAGGCATCAATCAGCCCCAGCATTTT. Residues: CASSSGTGINQPQHF.

This clonotype was counted at least ten times. The chain links TRBV6-2 or TRBV6-3 to TRBJ2-4, with 7 bases aligning to TRBD2. V trimming: 2 bases; J trimming: 0 bases; junction bases outside the gene matches: 10. The length of the CDR3 is 18 residues. CDR1 MNHEY and CDR2 SVGEGT come from the germline V gene. The CDR3 protein is CASSYPSPQRGAKNIQYF. Here the CDR3 DNA reads TGTGCCAGCAGTTACCCGAGTCCTCAGCGGGGAGCCAAAAACATTCAGTACTTC.

The sample holds many counts of this clonotype. The rearrangement links TRBV5-1 to TRBJ2-1; 8 positions agree with TRBD2. Germline CDR1 SGHRS, CDR2 YFSETQ. J gave up 3 bases and V 4 bases, and 6 bases lay outside the gene matches. The CDR3 has 15 amino acids. The CDR3 DNA is TGCGCCAGCAGCCCTACTAGCGGAAACTACAATGAGCAGTTCTTC. This translates into CASSPTSGNYNEQFF.

This clonotype was recorded many times. The chain has TRBV29-1 and TRBJ1-1, with D tentatively TRBD1 (6 bases). CDR1 and CDR2 from the germline V gene are SQVTM and ANQGSEA. The CDR3 loop spans 11 amino acids. Between the trimmed V and J ends, which lost 4 bases and 10 bases, there was a span of 13 bases. The CDR3 DNA is TGCAGCGTTGCCCAGGGGATAGGAGCTTTCTTT. It specifies CSVAQGIGAFF. The whole variable domain, filled in from reference TRBV29-1 and TRBJ1-1, reads SAVISQKPSRDICQRGTSLTIQCQVDSQVTMMFWYRQQPGQSLTLIATANQGSEATYESGFVIDKFPISRPNLTFSTLTVSNMSPEDSSIYLCSVAQGIGAFFGQGTRLTVV.

On this clonotype: A read error is possible here, since a much larger clone lies one base away. The V and J genes are TRBV7-3 and TRBJ2-5; tentative D call: TRBD2 (5 bases). The end of the DNA fits TRBJ2-1 better, so the J call may be wrong. CDR1 and CDR2 from the germline V gene are SGHTA and FQGTGA. The CDR3 covers 13 residues. CDR3 amino acids: CASSAGQQETQFF. CDR3 nucleotides: TGTGCCTCCTCGGCGGGTCAACAAGAGACCCAGTTCTTC.

This clonotype has just a few counts. The chain recombines TRBV15 with TRBJ2-3; 10 bases map to TRBD2. With 1 base clipped from V and 2 bases from J, the junction kept 3 bases outside the gene matches. From germline, CDR1 is LNHNV and CDR2 YYDKDF (reference sequence). The CDR3 has 16 amino acids. The CDR3 DNA follows: TGTGCCACCAGCAGAGGGACTAGCGGATCCACAGATACGCAGTATTTT. It encodes CATSRGTSGSTDTQYF.

This clonotype was seen many times. The genes are TRBV6-2 or TRBV6-3 and TRBJ1-2; 7 bases fit TRBD1. The V gene end was trimmed by 7 bases and the J gene end by 2 bases; junction bases not matched to a gene: 7. Germline-derived CDR1 and CDR2 are MNHEY and SVGEGT. CDR3 length: 14 residues. The CDR3 DNA sequence: TGTGCCAGCAAGCCCGGACAGGCAAACTATGGCTACACCTTC. Protein: CASKPGQANYGYTF.

This clonotype was counted between two and nine times. The chain links TRBV20-1 to TRBJ2-5, with TRBD2 matching over 8 bases. The CDR3 loop spans 16 amino acids. Germline V gene data show CDR1 as DFQATT and CDR2 as SNEGSKA (reference sequence). J was trimmed by 3 bases and V by 1 base; bases with no gene match: 10. For the CDR3, the DNA is TGCAGTGCTAGAGCCTTGTCGGGGGGGCAGGAAGAGACCCAGTACTTC. Its translation is CSARALSGGQEETQYF.

This clonotype was seen many times. The rearrangement links TRBV18 to TRBJ2-1; tentatively, D is TRBD2 (7 bases). The ends were cut back, 2 bases at V and 5 bases at J, with 13 bases in the middle. CDR1 is KGHSH and CDR2 is LQKENI in the germline V gene. The CDR3 totals 15 residues. This CDR3 is CASSPRGGAHNEQFF. In nucleotides, the CDR3 is TGTGCCAGCTCACCAAGGGGGGGGGCCCACAATGAGCAGTTCTTC.

The chain carries TRBV7-3 and TRBJ2-4; 12 bases agree with TRBD2. The V and J ends lost 6 bases and 13 bases, in that order; junction bases with no gene match: 13. There are 15 residues in the CDR3. Germline-derived CDR1 and CDR2 are SGHTA and FQGTGA. The CDR3 loop reads CASRFTSGGYNEQYF. CDR3 DNA: TGTGCCAGCAGATTTACTAGCGGGGGGTACAATGAGCAGTACTTC.

In the case of this clonotype: This may arise from a read error, as a much more abundant clone is one base away. The chain carries TRBV20-1 and TRBJ2-5, with TRBD1 matching 7 bases. CDR1 is DFQATT and CDR2 is SNEGSKA in the germline V gene (reference sequence). There are 13 residues in the CDR3. The CDR3 protein is CSPEGQGVNEQYF. As DNA, the CDR3 is TGCAGCCCAGAGGGGCAGGGGGTGAATGAGCAGTACTTC.

This clonotype was detected many times. The genes are TRBV29-1 and TRBJ1-2, with no clear D. The germline V gene has CDR1 SQVTM and CDR2 ANQGSEA. This CDR3 comprises 10 residues. V shed 4 bases and J shed 7 bases, with 7 bases lying between them. The DNA of the CDR3 is TGCAGCGTTGGGGAGGGTGGCTACACCTTC. Translated, it gives CSVGEGGYTF. The whole variable domain, filled in from reference TRBV29-1 and TRBJ1-2, reads SAVISQKPSRDICQRGTSLTIQCQVDSQVTMMFWYRQQPGQSLTLIATANQGSEATYESGFVIDKFPISRPNLTFSTLTVSNMSPEDSSIYLCSVGEGGYTFGSGTRLTVV.

The chain recombines TRBV5-4 with TRBJ2-1, with no clear D. The CDR3 covers 15 residues. Trimming pared 0 bases from V and 4 bases from J, leaving 11 bases between. The germline V gene encodes CDR1 SGHNT and CDR2 YYREEE (reference sequence). CDR3 sequence reads: CASSLDGLPYNEQFF. The DNA of the CDR3 is TGTGCCAGCAGCTTGGACGGGCTCCCTTACAATGAGCAGTTCTTC.